The 29 T cell receptor beta chains presented below share a single source sample, sequenced in a study of regulatory T cells in long-lasting Graves disease. According to the study, TCR beta libraries were built with iRepertoire HTBI primers and CDR3-region Arm-PCR. MiXCR was run by TCRdb on the multiplex PCR reads, yielding one entry per CDR3 protein. The table has around 330,000 distinct CDR3 sequences, about 18% seen once. Time point here: newly diagnosed GD, antithyroid drugs for less than 3 months. Scientists built the TCR library using RNA that was extracted from PBMCs. Sequenced here: peripheral blood mononuclear cells (PBMCs), sampled at new diagnosis, from a patient treated with antithyroid drugs. These receptor sequences come from a female donor with Graves disease.

This clonotype was seen a few times. In DNA form, the CDR3 reads TGCGCCAGCAGCACCAGGACTAGCGGGAGGGCCCTCGTAGCCTACGAGCAGTACTTC. This encodes CASSTRTSGRALVAYEQYF. The rearrangement uses TRBV5-1 and TRBJ2-7, with 15 bases aligning to TRBD2. The CDR3 runs 19 residues. The ends lost 4 bases at V and 2 bases at J; junction bases unmatched: 13. Germline V CDR1 and CDR2: SGHRS, YFSETQ.

The chain uses TRBV28 and TRBJ2-7; unclear D gene. The CDR3 is made up of 12 amino acids. Germline V gene data show CDR1 as MDHEN and CDR2 as SYDVKM. V lost 7 bases to trimming and J lost 6 bases, with 13 bases between them. This CDR3 is CASKAAVVEQYF. The CDR3 nucleotides read TGTGCCAGCAAGGCGGCAGTAGTCGAGCAGTACTTC.

In its sample, this clonotype was seen many times. The genes are TRBV28 and TRBJ2-3; D tentatively reads TRBD1 or TRBD2 (5 bases each). The CDR3 length is 15 residues. Germline assignment: CDR1 MDHEN and CDR2 SYDVKM. The V end was cut by 2 bases, the J end by 6 bases, with 15 bases between. CDR3 DNA: TGTGCCAGCAGTTTAACGGGACCTTCTAGGGATACGCAGTATTTT. As protein: CASSLTGPSRDTQYF.

Written as DNA, the CDR3 is TGCAGTGCTAGCCCACTAGCGGGAGGGCCCAATGAGCAGTTCTTC. The encoded protein is CSASPLAGGPNEQFF. This chain connects TRBV20-1 to TRBJ2-1; 13 bases are shared with TRBD2. The trim removed 3 bases at V and 6 bases at J, leaving 5 bases unmatched. Germline V lookup: CDR1 DFQATT, CDR2 SNEGSKA (reference sequence). The CDR3 has 15 amino acids.

This clonotype was picked up many times. The chain recombines TRBV18 with TRBJ2-7, with TRBD2 matching over 8 bases. The CDR3 is 15 amino acids. The V and J ends lost 3 bases and 2 bases, in that order; junction bases with no gene match: 6. Germline V lookup: CDR1 KGHSH, CDR2 LQKENI. The DNA of the CDR3 is TGTGCCAGCTCACCGACTACTAGCGGAACCTACGAGCAGTACTTC. Translating it yields CASSPTTSGTYEQYF.

This clonotype has a count of ten or more. The V call is TRBV11-2, the J call TRBJ2-5; 11 bases line up with TRBD2. This CDR3 is built from 16 residues. V lost 5 bases to trimming and J lost 2 bases; unmatched junction nucleotides: 7. Germline V gives CDR1 SGHAT, CDR2 FQNNGV. The CDR3 region has the DNA TGTGCCAGCAGCCCTCTTAGCGGGAGGGGACAAGAGACCCAGTACTTC. Protein sequence: CASSPLSGRGQETQYF.

This clonotype was detected many times. The chain combines TRBV20-1 with TRBJ2-2; 7 nucleotides agree with TRBD1. The germline CDR1 and CDR2 sequences are DFQATT and SNEGSKA (reference sequence). Trimming at V came to 5 bases and at J to 0 bases, leaving 6 bases not matched to a gene. This CDR3 has 15 amino acids. As DNA, the CDR3 is TGCAGTGCTTCCCCTCAGGGGGCGAACACCGGGGAGCTGTTTTTT. Its translation: CSASPQGANTGELFF.

Note on this clonotype: This may be a read error: a much more frequent sequence differs by one nucleotide. This chain links TRBV3-1 with TRBJ1-1; D remains ambiguous. Germline V lookup: CDR1 LGHDT, CDR2 YNNKEL (reference sequence). V gave up 9 bases and J gave up 4 bases, with 21 bases separating them. The CDR3 sequence is 15 residues long. CDR3 protein: CASRADSEGGTEAFF. As DNA, the CDR3 is TGTGCCAGTCGCGCAGATTCAGAGGGCGGCACTGAAGCTTTCTTT.

This clonotype was counted ten times or more. The gene calls are TRBV19 and TRBJ2-7; D possibly uses TRBD1 or TRBD2 (6 bases each). The CDR3 loop spans 15 amino acids. V was shortened by 5 bases and J by 3 bases, with 17 bases between the two germline ends. Germline V gene data show CDR1 as LNHDA and CDR2 as SQIVND (reference sequence). The CDR3 DNA reads TGTGCCAGTAGTCGTACCGGAGGGGGTGGCTACGAGCAGTACTTC. This gives the protein CASSRTGGGGYEQYF.

This clonotype was detected only a few times. The chain uses TRBV27 and TRBJ2-7; 9 bases align to TRBD1. CDR3 length equals 14 residues. Germline assignment: CDR1 MNHEY and CDR2 SMNVEV (reference sequence). V shed 7 bases and J 2 bases; nucleotides not matched to a gene: 6. CDR3 nucleotides: TGTGCCAGCAAGTGGACAGGGGCAACCTACGAGCAGTACTTC. It specifies CASKWTGATYEQYF.

A few counts support this clonotype. The gene calls are TRBV2 and TRBJ2-6; 9 bases map to TRBD1. Unmatched junction bases numbered 9, after V lost 8 bases and J lost 1 base. CDR3 length: 17 residues. Germline CDR1 SNHLY, CDR2 FYNNEI. The CDR3 region has the DNA TGTGCCAGCGGTCCCGGGACAGGGTTTTCTGGGGCCAACGTCCTGACTTTC. Translation gives CASGPGTGFSGANVLTF.

This clonotype was detected many times. V is TRBV20-1 and J is TRBJ2-1, with 7 bases identical to TRBD2. Germline CDR1 and CDR2: DFQATT and SNEGSKA (reference sequence). Germline trimming cut 6 bases from V and 5 bases from J; bases unmatched to any gene: 7. The CDR3 has 13 amino acids. Here the CDR3 reads CSAYGTMDNEQFF. In DNA, the CDR3 is TGCAGTGCGTACGGGACTATGGACAATGAGCAGTTCTTC.

This clonotype was picked up many times. The chain uses TRBV27 and TRBJ2-1; 9 positions match TRBD1. J was trimmed by 2 bases and V by 5 bases; bases with no gene match: 4. The V gene's germline CDR1 is MNHEY and CDR2 SMNVEV (reference sequence). The CDR3 has 15 residues. The CDR3 DNA reads TGTGCCAGCAGTCTATACAGGGGGCCCTACAATGAGCAGTTCTTC. Amino acids: CASSLYRGPYNEQFF.

V and J are TRBV11-2 and TRBJ2-7; perhaps TRBD2 as D (6 bases). The V end lost 5 bases, the J end lost 5 bases, and 19 bases lay between the germline ends. CDR3 length equals 15 residues. Germline CDR1 SGHAT, CDR2 FQNNGV. CDR3 sequence reads: CASSPRGGNPHEQYF. Here the CDR3 DNA reads TGTGCCAGCAGCCCGAGGGGAGGAAACCCCCACGAGCAGTACTTC.

There are many counts of this clonotype. The chain uses TRBV30 and TRBJ1-4; D ambiguous. The germline V and J ends were trimmed by 1 base and 8 bases, with 11 bases remaining between them. Germline CDR1 and CDR2: GTSNPN and SVGIG (reference sequence). The CDR3 contains 13 residues. In nucleotides, the CDR3 is TGTGCCTGGAGTGGACTGGCGGGCGAAAAACTGTTTTTT. Protein product: CAWSGLAGEKLFF.

A few counts support this clonotype. The rearrangement uses TRBV4-1 and TRBJ1-1; weak D call: TRBD1 (6 bases). Trimming cost V 0 bases and J 6 bases, with 14 bases left between them. The germline V gene has CDR1 MGHRA and CDR2 YSYEKL. There are 15 residues in the CDR3. The CDR3 nucleotides read TGCGCCAGCAGCCAAGAGAGGCTAGGGGGGCCTGAAGCTTTCTTT. Translating it yields CASSQERLGGPEAFF.

This clonotype was seen repeatedly, ten times or more. The chain recombines TRBV14 with TRBJ2-1; 8 nucleotides align to TRBD1. The V gene end was trimmed by 4 bases and the J gene end by 5 bases; junction bases not matched to a gene: 10. The CDR3 runs 16 residues. CDR1 and CDR2 from the germline V gene are SGHDN and FVKESK. Here the CDR3 reads CASSRLGQGAHNEQFF. As DNA, the CDR3 is TGTGCCAGCAGCCGCCTGGGGCAGGGGGCCCACAATGAGCAGTTCTTC.

The CDR3: CASTRSVRVYEQYF. DNA for the CDR3: TGTGCCAGCACCAGATCGGTGAGGGTCTACGAGCAGTACTTC. The chain links TRBV6-1 to TRBJ2-7, with D tentatively TRBD2 (5 bases). V lost 7 bases and J lost 3, with 16 bases in between. Looked up from germline, CDR1 is MNHNS and CDR2 is SASEGT. There are 14 residues in the CDR3.

This clonotype was picked up a small number of times. The chain recombines TRBV28 with TRBJ2-7; the match to TRBD1 covers 7 bases. Trimming took 6 bases from V and 7 from J; bases not matched to a gene: 27. CDR1 is MDHEN and CDR2 is SYDVKM in the germline V gene. The CDR3 covers 19 residues. The CDR3 here is CASRTVLGPTGIYDGEQYF. The CDR3 DNA reads TGTGCCAGCAGAACTGTACTGGGCCCGACAGGGATCTACGATGGAGAGCAGTACTTC.

This clonotype was observed a handful of times. The chain uses TRBV5-6 and TRBJ2-7; the D call may be TRBD1 or TRBD2 (5 bases each). There are 15 residues in the CDR3. With 0 bases removed from V and 2 bases from J, the gap between germline ends came to 12 bases. Germline CDR1 reads SGHDT; CDR2 reads YYEEEE. The CDR3 bases are TGTGCCAGCAGCTTGGATACGGGACCAACCTACGAGCAGTACTTC. Amino acid sequence: CASSLDTGPTYEQYF.

This clonotype was counted at least ten times. The gene calls are TRBV6-2 or TRBV6-3 and TRBJ2-1; D unresolved. This CDR3 contains 16 residues. Trimming shortened V by 2 bases and J by 4 bases, and 15 bases separated the two germline ends. Germline V gene sequence: CDR1 MNHEY, CDR2 SVGEGT. In DNA form, the CDR3 reads TGTGCCAGCAGTTACGCCACTGGCCCCACATACAATGAGCAGTTCTTC. Translating gives CASSYATGPTYNEQFF.

This clonotype was observed a few times. This chain's CDR3 is CSARPERDEETQYF. The CDR3 DNA reads TGCAGTGCTAGACCCGAGCGGGACGAAGAGACCCAGTACTTC. V gene TRBV20-1 combines with J gene TRBJ2-5; 7 bases match TRBD2. Germline CDR1 reads DFQATT; CDR2 reads SNEGSKA (reference sequence). This CDR3 has 14 amino acids. V lost 2 bases to trimming and J lost 3 bases; unmatched junction nucleotides: 6.

This clonotype was counted at least ten times. The chain combines TRBV6-2 or TRBV6-3 with TRBJ2-1; D gene uncertain. This CDR3 is 15 amino acids long. V was shortened by 2 bases and J by 8 bases, with 16 bases between the two germline ends. Germline-derived CDR1 and CDR2 are MNHEY and SVGEGT. Here the CDR3 DNA reads TGTGCCAGCAGTTACCCGACCCGAGGTTCGCATGAGCAGTTCTTC. Translation gives CASSYPTRGSHEQFF.

To note about this clonotype: A far larger clone lies a single base away; this is likely a read error. The rearrangement links TRBV11-2 to TRBJ2-1; 7 bases map to TRBD1. The end of the DNA aligns better with TRBJ2-5, so the J call may be wrong. Germline CDR1 reads SGHAT; CDR2 reads FQNNGV. CDR3 length equals 16 residues. This CDR3 is CASNHHPGGSQEIQYF. CDR3 DNA: TGTGCCAGCAACCATCACCCAGGGGGAAGTCAAGAGATCCAGTACTTC.

This clonotype has at least ten counts. The DNA for the CDR3 is TGCAGCGTGAAGGTGGGCGTTGAAAAACTGTTTTTT. This translates into CSVKVGVEKLFF. This sequence joins TRBV29-1 and TRBJ1-4, with D uncertain. CDR3 length equals 12 residues. V was trimmed by 6 bases and J by 7 bases, leaving 12 bases between them. Germline values: CDR1 SQVTM, CDR2 ANQGSEA. The full variable domain, completed using reference TRBV29-1 and TRBJ1-4, is SAVISQKPSRDICQRGTSLTIQCQVDSQVTMMFWYRQQPGQSLTLIATANQGSEATYESGFVIDKFPISRPNLTFSTLTVSNMSPEDSSIYLCSVKVGVEKLFFGSGTQLSVL.

In its sample, this clonotype was seen a few times. V gene TRBV6-2 or TRBV6-3 combines with J gene TRBJ1-4; D remains ambiguous. The CDR3 runs to 15 residues. CDR1 MNHEY and CDR2 SVGEGT come from the germline V gene. Trimming took 3 bases from V and 4 from J, leaving 12 bases between them. DNA of the CDR3: TGTGCCAGCAGTTATGAGGGCCAAGATAATGAAAAACTGTTTTTT. Its translation: CASSYEGQDNEKLFF.

The CDR3 DNA reads as TGTGCCACCCTAATCCACAGCTCCTACAATGAGCAGTTCTTC. Protein sequence: CATLIHSSYNEQFF. V usage is TRBV28 and J usage is TRBJ2-1, with D uncertain. This CDR3 is 14 amino acids long. Germline-derived CDR1 and CDR2 are MDHEN and SYDVKM. V gave up 10 bases and J gave up 0 bases, with 13 bases separating them.

The V call is TRBV28, the J call TRBJ2-6, with 8 bases identical to TRBD1. The CDR3 loop spans 18 amino acids. The junction had 10 bases not matched to a gene; V was cut back by 6 bases and J by 0 bases. Germline CDR1 is MDHEN and CDR2 is SYDVKM. The CDR3: CASSEPGQGTSGANVLTF. As DNA, the CDR3 is TGTGCCAGCAGCGAACCCGGACAGGGAACCTCTGGGGCCAACGTCCTGACTTTC. Variable domain in full (rest from reference TRBV28 and TRBJ2-6): DVKVTQSSRYLVKRTGEKVFLECVQDMDHENMFWYRQDPGLGLRLIYFSYDVKMKEKGDIPEGYSVSREKKERFSLILESASTNQTSMYLCASSEPGQGTSGANVLTFGAGSRLTVL.

V gene TRBV11-3 combines with J gene TRBJ2-1, with TRBD2 as a possible D gene (5 bases). V dropped 5 bases and J dropped 9 bases, with 11 bases sitting between them. CDR1 is SGHNT, CDR2 YENEEA, per germline. The length of the CDR3 is 12 residues. This CDR3 is CASSTYGIEQFF. CDR3 DNA: TGTGCCAGCAGCACGTACGGGATTGAGCAGTTCTTC.